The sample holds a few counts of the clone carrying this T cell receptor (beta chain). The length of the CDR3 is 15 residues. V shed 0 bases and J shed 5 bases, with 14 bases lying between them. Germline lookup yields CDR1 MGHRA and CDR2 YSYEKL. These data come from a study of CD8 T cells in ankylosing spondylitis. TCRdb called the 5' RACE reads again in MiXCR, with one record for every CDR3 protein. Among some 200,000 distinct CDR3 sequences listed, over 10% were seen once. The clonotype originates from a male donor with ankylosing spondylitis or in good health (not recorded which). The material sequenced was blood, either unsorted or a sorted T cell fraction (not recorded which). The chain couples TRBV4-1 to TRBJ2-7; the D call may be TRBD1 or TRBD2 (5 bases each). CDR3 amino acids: CASSQDWQGVDEQYF. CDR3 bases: TGCGCCAGCAGCCAAGATTGGCAGGGAGTCGACGAGCAGTACTTC.